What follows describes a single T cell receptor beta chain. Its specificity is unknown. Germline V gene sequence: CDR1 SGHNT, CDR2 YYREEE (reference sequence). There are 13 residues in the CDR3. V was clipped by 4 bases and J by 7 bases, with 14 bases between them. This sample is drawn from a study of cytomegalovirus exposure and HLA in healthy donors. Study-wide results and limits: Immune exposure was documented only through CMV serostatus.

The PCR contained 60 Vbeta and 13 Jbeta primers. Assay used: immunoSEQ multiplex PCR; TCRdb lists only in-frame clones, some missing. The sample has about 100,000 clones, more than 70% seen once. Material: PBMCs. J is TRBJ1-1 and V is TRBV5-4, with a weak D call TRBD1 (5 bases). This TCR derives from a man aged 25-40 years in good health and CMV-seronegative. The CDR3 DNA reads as TGTGCCAGCAGCGGGCATCAAGGGGATGAAGCTTTCTTT. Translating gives CASSGHQGDEAFF.